This T cell receptor beta chain is from a study of radiation and T cells in renal cell carcinoma (dated by TCRdb to about 2020). With regard to the full study: In total, fewer than 55 samples, comprising approximately 26 tumors and around 27 peripheral blood samples, were subjected to TCR beta sequencing. Across all 50 or so samples, 4,016,671 unique CDR3 nucleotide sequences, encoding about 2,700,000 unique CDR3 amino acid sequences, were identified. Overall study results and their limits: An increase in top tumor clonotypes in blood was observed from baseline to 2 weeks post-radiation, followed by contraction by 4 weeks, which was taken to suggest transient expansion of tumor-resident clones. Irradiated tumors showed higher TCR clonality than controls, with the top 100 clonotypes averaging approximately 54% of the repertoire versus roughly 45% in nephrectomy-only tumors. Because the trial had a single-armed design, the trial could not examine how radiation dose or scheduling affected the TCR repertoire. No pretreatment tumor biopsies were available, so the baseline intratumoral presence of clonotypes could not be determined. Compared with control tumors, irradiated tumors had a greater number of dominant CDR3 motifs, and these motifs made up a bigger portion of the repertoire. Intratumoral heterogeneity went uncaptured because the only tumor material available was small regions of about 1 g.

Interpreted using the paper, the time point label stands for: tumor resected at nephrectomy. The sample's treatment or condition label, in plain terms: 15 Gy SBRT to primary tumor, nephrectomy 4 weeks later. The samples were drawn from a clinical trial, where primary renal cell carcinomas were treated with 15 Gy of stereotactic body radiation therapy and then removed by nephrectomy 4 weeks afterward. All patients had renal cell carcinoma with clear cell pathology. Tumors were dissociated mechanically, digested with collagenase/hyaluronidase at 37 degrees C, processed in gentleMACS C tubes, and stored in liquid nitrogen. The QIAamp DNA Blood Mini Kit (Qiagen) was used to prepare genomic DNA for TCR sequencing. Samples were included in the analyses only if all quality control checks were passed. TCR beta libraries were generated from genomic DNA with the immunoSEQ kit, following the manufacturer's recommendations. To prepare libraries, a first multiplex PCR with proprietary primers was run, followed by a second PCR that added unique barcodes, and a bead cleanup was done after each round. A kit-provided positive control reaction and a negative control reaction were included in every sample batch. The final libraries were assessed on an Agilent 4200 TapeStation D1000 ScreenTape, pooled by volume, and quantified by qPCR. Sequencing was performed on an Illumina NextSeq500 using a MidOutput 150-cycle cartridge, with 156 Read1 cycles, 15 Index1 cycles, and the kit custom primers. The pooled library was loaded at around 1 pM, and about 21% PhiX control was spiked in. As for the authors' bioinformatics: Vendor-processed data were analyzed in R, and a clonotype was defined as all T cells sharing the same CDR3 nucleotide sequence. In the clone abundance analyses, frequencies in each sample were normalized to that sample's 10,000 most abundant clones. Public T cell clones, averaging fewer than five per sample, were removed before analysis. ImmunoMap was used for dominant motif analysis with the PAM10 matrix, a gap penalty of 30, and a homology threshold of 0.3, and any motif reaching a cumulative frequency of at least 0.01 was considered dominant. Tumor-enriched clonotypes and baseline blood-enriched clonotypes were defined as those with an abundance difference of at least 32-fold between compartments. The Baroni-Urbani and Buser coefficient was used to measure tumor-blood repertoire similarity, and groups were compared with two-tailed Wilcoxon tests in R. This is the immuneACCESS table as TCRdb keeps it, with only in-frame sequences that have V and J called. A part of the clones is gone; compared with another copy, unresolved V genes explain less than half, and the rest is unexplained. That table furnishes V, J and clone size, whereas the DNA furnished D and trimming. The sample table holds about 15,000 clones, of which around 65% were seen once. The ten top clones hold about 25% of the sample.

The cysteine opens and the phenylalanine closes a CDR3 of 14 amino acids. Only the CDR3 DNA stays, 42 bases, in frame from base 1. According to the germline V gene (reference sequence), CDR1 reads GTSNPN and CDR2 reads SVGIG. V and J are truncated by 7 bases and 0 bases respectively, leaving an intervening sequence of 15 bases. This clone was seen only once. Which antigen it targets is not known. Base-call qualities are not available, and no considerably larger clone is one nucleotide away. Here the chain combines TRBV30 and TRBJ1-2, with an unclear D gene assignment. The receptor's source is a woman aged 70-85 years with renal cell carcinoma. Material: tumor tissue, obtained from a patient whose treatment included radiotherapy and nephrectomy. Here the CDR3 is given as CAFSGPPANYGYTF. The DNA sequence is TGTGCCTTTTCTGGGCCCCCGGCTAACTATGGCTACACCTTC.